The 17 T cell receptor beta chains below come from one sample, sequenced in a study of T-cell reconstitution after alpha-beta-depleted transplantation in children. During its preparation, the TCRbeta library received unique molecular identifiers. TCRdb reprocessed the PCR reads with MiXCR, giving one entry per CDR3 protein. The sample records about 610,000 distinct CDR3 sequences, roughly a tenth being singletons. The specimen comprised PBMCs from the stem cell graft donor, sampled from the stem cell graft. The source is a human donor who donated a stem cell graft to a child with acute myeloid leukemia.

A word on this clonotype: The junction does not match germline at one end; this may be a read error. The chain combines TRBV20-1 with TRBJ1-6; D gene unclear. CDR1 and CDR2 (germline): DFQATT, SNEGSKA (reference sequence). The CDR3 runs to 17 residues. CDR3 sequence reads: CCARPTRTQGQNSPLHF. As DNA, the CDR3 is TGCTGTGCTAGACCGACAAGGACCCAAGGCCAAAATTCACCCCTCCACTTT.

This clonotype was recorded at least ten times. V usage is TRBV5-1 and J usage is TRBJ2-3; D might be TRBD2 (5 bases). Germline values: CDR1 SGHRS, CDR2 YFSETQ. This CDR3 region has 15 residues. V gave up 4 bases and J gave up 1 base, with 13 bases separating them. For the CDR3, the DNA is TGCGCCAGCAGCGGTGGGAGTGGGGGCACAGATACGCAGTATTTT. Amino acid sequence: CASSGGSGGTDTQYF.

This clonotype was detected a few times. J is TRBJ2-7 and V is TRBV27, with 8 nucleotides matching TRBD1. Germline CDR1 and CDR2: MNHEY and SMNVEV (reference sequence). Trimming took 0 bases from V and 0 from J; bases not matched to a gene: 4. The length of the CDR3 is 16 residues. The CDR3 nucleotides are TGTGCCAGCAGTTTATCCACAGGGGGTACCTCCTACGAGCAGTACTTC. This translates into CASSLSTGGTSYEQYF.

This clonotype was counted only a few times. The chain joins TRBV12-5 to TRBJ2-1; 7 bases agree with TRBD1. The CDR3 is made up of 16 amino acids. CDR1 and CDR2 (germline): LGHNT, FRNRAP. Germline trimming cut 5 bases from V and 5 bases from J; bases unmatched to any gene: 12. CDR3 loop: CASGPPPRDSNNEQFF. The CDR3 nucleotides read TGTGCTAGTGGTCCGCCCCCCCGGGACAGTAACAATGAGCAGTTCTTC. Combining the CDR3 with reference TRBV12-5 and TRBJ2-1 gives the whole variable domain DARVTQTPRHKVTEMGQEVTMRCQPILGHNTVFWYRQTMMQGLELLAYFRNRAPLDDSGMPKDRFSAEMPDATLATLKIQPSEPRDSAVYFCASGPPPRDSNNEQFFGPGTRLTVL.

The rearrangement uses TRBV7-6 and TRBJ2-4, with D tentatively TRBD1 or TRBD2 (6 bases each). The V gene lost 5 bases and the J gene lost 9 bases, with 14 bases spanning the gap. This CDR3 contains 13 residues. CDR1 is SGHVS and CDR2 is FNYEAQ in the germline V gene. The CDR3 DNA is TGTGCCAGCAGCCCGGGGGCTTTCAGCATTCAGTACTTC. This gives the protein CASSPGAFSIQYF.

The chain recombines TRBV12-3 or TRBV12-4 with TRBJ1-1; D remains unclear. The CDR3 has 11 amino acids. The germline V and J ends were trimmed by 2 bases and 7 bases, with 5 bases remaining between them. CDR3 residues: CASSLQLEAFF. The CDR3 DNA is TGTGCCAGCAGTTTACAGCTTGAAGCTTTCTTT.

This clonotype was seen repeatedly, ten times or more. The chain couples TRBV28 to TRBJ2-3, with 15 nucleotides matching TRBD2. This CDR3 is 15 amino acids long. Germline trimming cut 6 bases from V and 4 bases from J; bases unmatched to any gene: 2. Germline CDR1 and CDR2: MDHEN and SYDVKM. The CDR3 nucleotides are TGTGCCAGCAGGAGGACTAGCGGGAGGGCAGATACGCAGTATTTT. This gives the protein CASRRTSGRADTQYF.

This clonotype appeared many times. This chain joins TRBV30 and TRBJ1-5, with 8 bases aligning to TRBD1. Germline CDR1 and CDR2: GTSNPN and SVGIG (reference sequence). Unmatched junction bases numbered 1, after V lost 2 bases and J lost 7 bases. The CDR3 is 12 amino acids. CDR3 protein: CAWSTGGQPQHF. CDR3 DNA sequence: TGTGCCTGGAGTACAGGGGGACAGCCCCAGCATTTT. The full variable domain, its missing parts supplied by reference TRBV30 and TRBJ1-5, is SQTIHQWPATLVQPVGSPLSLECTVEGTSNPNLYWYRQAAGRGLQLLFYSVGIGQISSEVPQNLSASRPQDRQFILSSKKLLLSDSGFYLCAWSTGGQPQHFGDGTRLSIL.

The CDR3 region is CASSQDRGGGTEAFF. CDR3 coding DNA: TGCGCCAGCAGCCAAGATCGAGGAGGGGGCACTGAAGCTTTCTTT. V gene TRBV4-3 combines with J gene TRBJ1-1; TRBD1 might be the D (6 bases). The CDR3 runs to 15 residues. Trimming shortened V by 0 bases and J by 4 bases, and 12 bases separated the two germline ends. Looked up from germline, CDR1 is LGHNA and CDR2 is YSLEER.

The table lists this clonotype with many counts. This chain connects TRBV27 to TRBJ2-1; 10 bases map to TRBD2. CDR1 MNHEY and CDR2 SMNVEV come from the germline V gene (reference sequence). V lost 5 bases to trimming and J lost 0 bases; unmatched junction nucleotides: 13. CDR3 length: 19 amino acids. CDR3 bases: TGTGCCAGCAGTCCAGCTAGCGGGAGTATTTCCAGCTCCTACAATGAGCAGTTCTTC. Residues: CASSPASGSISSSYNEQFF.

This clonotype was seen many times. This chain connects TRBV5-1 to TRBJ2-7; the match to TRBD2 covers 13 bases. Germline lookup yields CDR1 SGHRS and CDR2 YFSETQ. The trim removed 2 bases at V and 4 bases at J, leaving 3 bases unmatched. The length of the CDR3 is 15 residues. The CDR3 spells CASSFGLAGVYEQYF. DNA of the CDR3: TGCGCCAGCAGCTTTGGACTAGCGGGAGTATACGAGCAGTACTTC.

This clonotype was seen more than once but under ten times. This rearrangement joins TRBV5-1 to TRBJ2-7; D possibly corresponds to TRBD2 (6 bases). Deletions cut 3 bases from V and 7 bases from J, with 20 bases between. The CDR3 extends over 15 amino acids. The germline V gene encodes CDR1 SGHRS and CDR2 YFSETQ. The DNA for the CDR3 is TGCGCCAGCAGCTGGGAACTAGCCCGGACGGGGGAGCAGTACTTC. This gives the protein CASSWELARTGEQYF.

This clonotype was seen ten or more times. The chain is built from TRBV12-3 or TRBV12-4 and TRBJ1-1, with 8 bases that match TRBD1. CDR3 size: 14 residues. Trimming at V came to 5 bases and at J to 1 base, leaving 3 bases not matched to a gene. DNA for the CDR3: TGTGCCAGCAGTAACAGGGGGTCGAACACTGAAGCTTTCTTT. Translation: CASSNRGSNTEAFF.

At least ten counts were recorded for this clonotype. One end of the junction does not line up with germline, which may come from a read error. This chain uses TRBV5-1 with TRBJ2-7; tentatively, D is TRBD1 or TRBD2 (6 bases each). Germline V gene data show CDR1 as SGHRS and CDR2 as YFSETQ. The CDR3 contains 13 residues. The CDR3 here is CASSLQGGYEQYF. For the CDR3, the DNA is TGTGCCAGCAGCTTACAGGGAGGCTACGAGCAGTACTTC.

This clonotype occurred a few times. The chain links TRBV18 to TRBJ2-2, with 8 bases aligning to TRBD2. The CDR3 extends over 15 amino acids. The germline V gene has CDR1 KGHSH and CDR2 LQKENI. J was trimmed by 4 bases and V by 1 base; bases with no gene match: 2. The CDR3 sequence is CASSPLGTSTGELFF. The CDR3 DNA reads as TGTGCCAGCTCACCACTTGGGACTAGCACCGGGGAGCTGTTTTTT.

The chain joins TRBV12-3 or TRBV12-4 to TRBJ2-5, with 8 bases aligning to TRBD2. With 6 bases clipped from V and 1 base from J, the junction kept 10 bases outside the gene matches. This CDR3 has 16 amino acids. CDR3 residues: CASSQSGRGVQETQYF. In DNA form, the CDR3 reads TGTGCCAGCAGCCAAAGCGGGAGAGGGGTCCAAGAGACCCAGTACTTC.

This clonotype was observed at least ten times. V usage is TRBV15 and J usage is TRBJ1-6; possible D gene TRBD1, 6 bases. The V gene lost 0 bases and the J gene lost 9 bases, with 21 bases spanning the gap. This CDR3 has 18 residues. The germline V gene has CDR1 LNHNV and CDR2 YYDKDF (reference sequence). The CDR3 DNA reads TGTGCCACCAGCAGAGACAAACCAGGGGCAGGTCGCTCTTCACCCCTCCACTTT. It yields the protein CATSRDKPGAGRSSPLHF.